The rows below give T cell receptor beta chains drawn from one sample of a study of pediatric ulcerative colitis. Assay: immunoSEQ multiplex PCR; the TCRdb copy retains only in-frame clones and omits some. Among 32,000 or so clones listed, 82% were seen once. The sample consisted of blood. The receptors here all came from a boy aged 5-17 years with severe ulcerative colitis. CDR3s include the opening cysteine and the closing phenylalanine or tryptophan. The order of the fields is D gene, J gene, CDR3 length, V gene, CDR3 DNA, CDR3 protein. The D gene is left open where the match is weak.

-	TRBJ1-2	13	TRBV6-5	TGTGCCAGCAGTTACGTGAAGGGGTATGGCTACACCTTC	CASSYVKGYGYTF
-	TRBJ2-7	15	TRBV12-5	TGTGCTAGTGGTTTGTCTGTCAGGGAATTATACGAGCAGTACTTC	CASGLSVRELYEQYF
-	TRBJ1-1	13	TRBV7-2	TGTGCCAGCAGCGCGTATCAACAGGGAGGAGCTTTCTTT	CASSAYQQGGAFF
TRBD2	TRBJ2-3	16	TRBV25-1	TGTGCCAGCAGTGAAAGGCTAGCGGAAAGCACAGATACGCAGTATTTT	CASSERLAESTDTQYF
-	TRBJ1-4	14	TRBV4-1	TGCGCCAGCAGCCAAGCTGGGTTTAATGAAAAACTGTTTTTT	CASSQAGFNEKLFF
TRBD1	TRBJ1-1	14	TRBV11-2	TGTGCCAGCAGGTTACAGGGGATTTCGTCTGAAGCTTTCTTT	CASRLQGISSEAFF
-	TRBJ2-7	13	TRBV18	TGTGCCAGCTCAGGACGGACAGCGGACGAGCAGTACTTC	CASSGRTADEQYF
-	TRBJ2-1	18	TRBV18	TGTGCCAGCTCACCGATCGCAGATCTTAAGAGCTCCTACAATGAGCAGTTCTTC	CASSPIADLKSSYNEQFF
-	TRBJ1-4	14	TRBV7-9	TGTGCCAGCAGACACGGGGGCATGGAAGAAAAACTGTTTTTT	CASRHGGMEEKLFF
-	TRBJ1-4	14	TRBV7-9	TGTGCCAGCAGCCAAGGACCCTCCAGGGAAAAACTGTTTTTT	CASSQGPSREKLFF
-	TRBJ1-1	15	TRBV7-2	TGTGCCAGCAGCTTAGTGGGGGGCTGGAACACTGAAGCTTTCTTT	CASSLVGGWNTEAFF
-	TRBJ2-7	13	TRBV27	TGTGCCAGCAGTTTATCGCGAACCTACGAGCAGTACTTC	CASSLSRTYEQYF
-	TRBJ1-3	13	TRBV29-1	TGCAGCGCCGGGGCCACCTCTGGAAACACCATATATTTT	CSAGATSGNTIYF
-	TRBJ2-7	14	TRBV6-1	TGTGCCAGCAGGGGGCAGAGACATCCCTACGAGCAGTACTTC	CASRGQRHPYEQYF
-	TRBJ2-7	11	TRBV2	TGTGCCAGCAGTGAATGGGACGAGCAGTACTTC	CASSEWDEQYF